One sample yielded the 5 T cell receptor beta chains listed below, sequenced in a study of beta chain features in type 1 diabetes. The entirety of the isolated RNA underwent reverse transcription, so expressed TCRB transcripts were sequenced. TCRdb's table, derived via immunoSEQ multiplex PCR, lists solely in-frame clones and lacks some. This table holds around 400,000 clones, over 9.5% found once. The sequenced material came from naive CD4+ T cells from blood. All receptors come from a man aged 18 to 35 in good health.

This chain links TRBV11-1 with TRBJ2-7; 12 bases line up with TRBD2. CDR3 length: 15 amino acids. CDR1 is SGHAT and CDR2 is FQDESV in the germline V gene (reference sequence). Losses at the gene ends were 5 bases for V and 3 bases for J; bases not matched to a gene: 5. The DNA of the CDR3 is TGTGCCAGCAGCAGACTAGCGGGGGCCGACTACGAGCAGTACTTC. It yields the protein CASSRLAGADYEQYF.

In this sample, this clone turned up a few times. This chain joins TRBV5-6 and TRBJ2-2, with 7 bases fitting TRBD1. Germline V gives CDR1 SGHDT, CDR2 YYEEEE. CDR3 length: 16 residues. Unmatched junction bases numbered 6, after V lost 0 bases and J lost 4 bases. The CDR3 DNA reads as TGTGCCAGCAGCTTGGAGGCAGGGGGTGGCACCGGGGAGCTGTTTTTT. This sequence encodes CASSLEAGGGTGELFF.

The CDR3 coding sequence is TGCAGCGTCGCCCGGGGTGTGAACACTGAAGCTTTCTTT. Amino acids: CSVARGVNTEAFF. This sequence joins TRBV29-1 and TRBJ1-1; D gene uncertain. This CDR3 spans 13 amino acids. Germline V CDR1 and CDR2: SQVTM, ANQGSEA. V gave up 6 bases and J gave up 0 bases, with 11 bases separating them.

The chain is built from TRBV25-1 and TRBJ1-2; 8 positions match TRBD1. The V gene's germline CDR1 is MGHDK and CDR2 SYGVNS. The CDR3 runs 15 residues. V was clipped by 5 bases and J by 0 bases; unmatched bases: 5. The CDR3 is CASSPRTGTNYGYTF. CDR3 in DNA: TGTGCCAGCAGTCCCCGGACAGGGACTAACTATGGCTACACCTTC.

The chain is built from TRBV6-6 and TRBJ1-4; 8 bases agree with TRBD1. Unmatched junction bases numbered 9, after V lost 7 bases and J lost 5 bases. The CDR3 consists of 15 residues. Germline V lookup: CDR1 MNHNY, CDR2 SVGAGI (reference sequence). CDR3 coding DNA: TGTGCCAGCACAACAGATCGGACAGGGAATGAAAAACTGTTTTTT. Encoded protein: CASTTDRTGNEKLFF.